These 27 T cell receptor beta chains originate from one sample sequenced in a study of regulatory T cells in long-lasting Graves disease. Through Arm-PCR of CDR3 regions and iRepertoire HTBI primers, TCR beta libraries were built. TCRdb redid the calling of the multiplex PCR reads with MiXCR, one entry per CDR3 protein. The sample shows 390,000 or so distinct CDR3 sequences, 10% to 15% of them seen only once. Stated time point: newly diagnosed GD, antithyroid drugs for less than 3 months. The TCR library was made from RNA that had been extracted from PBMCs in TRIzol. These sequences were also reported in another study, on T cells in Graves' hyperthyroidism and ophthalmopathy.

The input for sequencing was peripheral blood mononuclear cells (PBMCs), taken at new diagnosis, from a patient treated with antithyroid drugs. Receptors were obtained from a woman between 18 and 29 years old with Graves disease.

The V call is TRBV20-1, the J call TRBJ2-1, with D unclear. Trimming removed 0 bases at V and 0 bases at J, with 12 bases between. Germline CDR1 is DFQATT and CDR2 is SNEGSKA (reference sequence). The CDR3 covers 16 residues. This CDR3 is CSARDLSSISYNEQFF. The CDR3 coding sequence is TGCAGTGCTAGAGATTTGAGTAGTATCTCCTACAATGAGCAGTTCTTC.

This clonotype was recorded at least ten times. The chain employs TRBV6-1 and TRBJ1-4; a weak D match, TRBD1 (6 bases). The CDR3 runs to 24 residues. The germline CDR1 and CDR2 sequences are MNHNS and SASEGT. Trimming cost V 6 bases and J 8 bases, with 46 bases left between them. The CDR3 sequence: CASRTWDKASPLLPRSNLREKLFF. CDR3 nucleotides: TGTGCCAGCAGGACTTGGGACAAAGCCTCTCCTCTTCTCCCTCGGAGTAACCTCAGGGAAAAACTGTTTTTT.

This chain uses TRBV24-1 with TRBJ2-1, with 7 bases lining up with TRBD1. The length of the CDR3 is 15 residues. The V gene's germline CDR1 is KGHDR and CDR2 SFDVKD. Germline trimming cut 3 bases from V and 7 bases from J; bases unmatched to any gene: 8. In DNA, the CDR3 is TGTGCCACCAGTGATAGGAACAGGGGATGGAATGAGCAGTTCTTC. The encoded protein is CATSDRNRGWNEQFF.

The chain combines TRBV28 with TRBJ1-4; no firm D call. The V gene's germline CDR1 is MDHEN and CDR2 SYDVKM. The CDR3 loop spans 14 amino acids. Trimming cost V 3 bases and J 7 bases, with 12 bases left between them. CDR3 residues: CASSFPPSGEKLFF. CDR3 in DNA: TGTGCCAGCAGTTTCCCCCCGTCGGGTGAAAAACTGTTTTTT.

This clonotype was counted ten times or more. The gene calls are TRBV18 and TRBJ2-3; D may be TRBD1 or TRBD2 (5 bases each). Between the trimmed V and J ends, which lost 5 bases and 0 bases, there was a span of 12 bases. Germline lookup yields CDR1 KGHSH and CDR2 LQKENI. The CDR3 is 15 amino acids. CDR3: CASSAGTESTDTQYF. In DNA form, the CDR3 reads TGTGCCAGCTCAGCCGGGACGGAAAGCACAGATACGCAGTATTTT.

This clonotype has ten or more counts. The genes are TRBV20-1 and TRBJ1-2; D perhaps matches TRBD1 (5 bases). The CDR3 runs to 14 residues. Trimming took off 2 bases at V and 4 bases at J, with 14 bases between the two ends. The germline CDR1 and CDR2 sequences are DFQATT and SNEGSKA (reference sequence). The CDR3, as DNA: TGCAGTGCTAGACTCCAGGGTGATATCTATGGCTACACCTTC. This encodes CSARLQGDIYGYTF.

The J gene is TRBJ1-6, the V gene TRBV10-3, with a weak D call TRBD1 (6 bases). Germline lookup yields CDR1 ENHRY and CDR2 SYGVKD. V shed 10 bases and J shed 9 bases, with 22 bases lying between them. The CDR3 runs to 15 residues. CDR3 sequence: CATRLGGGLGSPLHF. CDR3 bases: TGTGCCACCCGACTCGGGGGCGGGCTAGGTTCACCCCTCCACTTT.

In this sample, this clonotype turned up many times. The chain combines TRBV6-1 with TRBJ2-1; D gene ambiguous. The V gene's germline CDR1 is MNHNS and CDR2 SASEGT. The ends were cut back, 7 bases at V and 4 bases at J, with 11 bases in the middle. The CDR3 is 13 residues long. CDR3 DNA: TGTGCCAGCAAAGCGCCCCAATACAATGAGCAGTTCTTC. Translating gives CASKAPQYNEQFF.

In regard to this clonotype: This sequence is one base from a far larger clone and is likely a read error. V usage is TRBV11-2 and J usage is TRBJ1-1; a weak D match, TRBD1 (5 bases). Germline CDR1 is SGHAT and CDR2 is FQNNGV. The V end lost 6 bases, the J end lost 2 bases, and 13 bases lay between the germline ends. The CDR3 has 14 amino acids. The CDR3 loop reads CASRLGLLNTEAFF. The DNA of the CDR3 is TGTGCCAGCAGACTGGGACTCCTAAACACTGAAGCTTTCTTT.

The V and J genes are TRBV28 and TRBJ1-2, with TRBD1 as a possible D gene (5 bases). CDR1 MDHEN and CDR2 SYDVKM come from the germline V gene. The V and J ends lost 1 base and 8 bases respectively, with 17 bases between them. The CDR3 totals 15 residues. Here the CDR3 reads CASSLLATRVSGYTF. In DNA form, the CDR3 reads TGTGCCAGCAGTTTATTGGCAACCAGGGTGTCGGGCTACACCTTC.

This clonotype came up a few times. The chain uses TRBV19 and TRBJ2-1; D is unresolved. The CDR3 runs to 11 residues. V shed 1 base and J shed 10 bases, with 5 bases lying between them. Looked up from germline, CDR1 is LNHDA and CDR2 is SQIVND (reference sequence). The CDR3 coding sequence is TGTGCCAGTAGTATAGGGTGGGAGCAGTTCTTC. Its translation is CASSIGWEQFF.

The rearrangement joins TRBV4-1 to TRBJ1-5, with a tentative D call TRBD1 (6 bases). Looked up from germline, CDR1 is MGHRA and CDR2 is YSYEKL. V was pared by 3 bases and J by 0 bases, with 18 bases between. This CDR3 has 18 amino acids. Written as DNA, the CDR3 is TGCGCCAGCAGCCACCTAGCAGGGGTCACAGATAGCAATCAGCCCCAGCATTTT. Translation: CASSHLAGVTDSNQPQHF.

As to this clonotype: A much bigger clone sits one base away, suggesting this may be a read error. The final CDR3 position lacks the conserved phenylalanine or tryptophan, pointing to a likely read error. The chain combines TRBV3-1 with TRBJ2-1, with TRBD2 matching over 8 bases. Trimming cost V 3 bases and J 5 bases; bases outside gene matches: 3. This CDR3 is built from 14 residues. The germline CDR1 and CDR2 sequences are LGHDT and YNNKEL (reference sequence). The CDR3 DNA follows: TGTGCCAGCAGCCACCGGGAGGGTCACAATGAGCAGTTCCTC. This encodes CASSHREGHNEQFL.

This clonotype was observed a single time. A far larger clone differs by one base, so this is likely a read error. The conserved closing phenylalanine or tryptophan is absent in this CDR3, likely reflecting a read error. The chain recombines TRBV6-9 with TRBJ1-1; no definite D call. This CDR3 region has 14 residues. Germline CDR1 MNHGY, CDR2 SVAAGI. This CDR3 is CARSYERLVDEAFS. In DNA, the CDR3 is TGTGCCAGAAGTTACGAACGGCTCGTGGATGAAGCTTTCTCT.

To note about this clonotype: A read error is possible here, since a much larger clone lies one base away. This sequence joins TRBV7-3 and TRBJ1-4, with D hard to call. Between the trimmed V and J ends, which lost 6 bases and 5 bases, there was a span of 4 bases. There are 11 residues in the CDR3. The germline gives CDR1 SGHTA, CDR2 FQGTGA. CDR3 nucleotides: TGTGCCAGCAGGTCCAATGAAAAACTGTTTTTT. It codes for CASRSNEKLFF.

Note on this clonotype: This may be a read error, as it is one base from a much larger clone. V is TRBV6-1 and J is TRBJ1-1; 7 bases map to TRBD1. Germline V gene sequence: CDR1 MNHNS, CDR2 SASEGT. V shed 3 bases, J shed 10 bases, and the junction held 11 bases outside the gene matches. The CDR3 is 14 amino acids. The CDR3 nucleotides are TGTGCCAGCAGTGAGCCGGGGAGGGGGCGCGGAGCTTTCTTT. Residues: CASSEPGRGRGAFF.

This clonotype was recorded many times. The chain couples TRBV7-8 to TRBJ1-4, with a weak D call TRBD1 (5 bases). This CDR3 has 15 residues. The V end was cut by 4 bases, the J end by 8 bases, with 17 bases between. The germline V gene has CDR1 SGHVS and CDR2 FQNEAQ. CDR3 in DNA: TGTGCCAGCAGCTCTTTACCGGGACTTGGAGAAAAACTGTTTTTT. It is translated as CASSSLPGLGEKLFF.

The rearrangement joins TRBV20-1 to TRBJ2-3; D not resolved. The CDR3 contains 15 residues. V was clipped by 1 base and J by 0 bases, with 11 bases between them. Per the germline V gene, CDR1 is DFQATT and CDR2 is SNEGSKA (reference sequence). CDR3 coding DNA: TGCAGTGCTAGAGGTCTCGACCGTAGCACAGATACGCAGTATTTT. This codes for CSARGLDRSTDTQYF.

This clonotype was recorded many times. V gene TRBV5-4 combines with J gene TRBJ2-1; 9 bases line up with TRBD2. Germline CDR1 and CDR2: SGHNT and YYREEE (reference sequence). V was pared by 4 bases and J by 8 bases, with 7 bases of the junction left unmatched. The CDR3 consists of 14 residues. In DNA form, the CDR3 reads TGTGCCAGCAGCCTCGGGACTAGCAAAGATGAGCAGTTCTTC. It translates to CASSLGTSKDEQFF. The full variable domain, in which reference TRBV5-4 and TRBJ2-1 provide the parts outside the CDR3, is ETGVTQSPTHLIKTRGQQVTLRCSSQSGHNTVSWYQQALGQGPQFIFQYYREEENGRGNFPPRFSGLQFPNYSSELNVNALELDDSALYLCASSLGTSKDEQFFGPGTRLTVL.

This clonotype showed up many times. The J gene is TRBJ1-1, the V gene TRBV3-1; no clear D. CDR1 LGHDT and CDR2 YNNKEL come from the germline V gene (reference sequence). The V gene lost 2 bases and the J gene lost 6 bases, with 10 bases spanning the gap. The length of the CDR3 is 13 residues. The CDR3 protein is CASSQKGTPEAFF. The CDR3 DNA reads TGTGCCAGCAGCCAAAAGGGTACCCCTGAAGCTTTCTTT.

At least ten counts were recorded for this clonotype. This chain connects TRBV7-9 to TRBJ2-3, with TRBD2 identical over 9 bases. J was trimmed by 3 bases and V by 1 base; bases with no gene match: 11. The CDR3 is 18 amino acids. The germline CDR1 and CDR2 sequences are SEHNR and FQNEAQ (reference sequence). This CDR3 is CASSLVSWVAGVTDTQYF. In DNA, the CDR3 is TGTGCCAGCAGCTTAGTGTCCTGGGTAGCGGGAGTTACAGATACGCAGTATTTT.

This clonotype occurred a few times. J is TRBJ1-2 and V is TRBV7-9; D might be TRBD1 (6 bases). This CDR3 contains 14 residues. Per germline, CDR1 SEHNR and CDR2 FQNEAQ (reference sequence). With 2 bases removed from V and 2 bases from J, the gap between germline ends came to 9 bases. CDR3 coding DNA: TGTGCCAGCAGCTTAACGGACAGAAACTATGGCTACACCTTC. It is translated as CASSLTDRNYGYTF.

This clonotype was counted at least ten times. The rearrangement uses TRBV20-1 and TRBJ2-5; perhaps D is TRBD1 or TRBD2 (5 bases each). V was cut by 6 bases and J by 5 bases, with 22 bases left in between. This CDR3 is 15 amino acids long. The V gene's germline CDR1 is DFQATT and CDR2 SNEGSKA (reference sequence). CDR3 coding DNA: TGCAGTGCGGGCCGTATGGGGACCAACGGGGAGACCCAGTACTTC. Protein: CSAGRMGTNGETQYF.

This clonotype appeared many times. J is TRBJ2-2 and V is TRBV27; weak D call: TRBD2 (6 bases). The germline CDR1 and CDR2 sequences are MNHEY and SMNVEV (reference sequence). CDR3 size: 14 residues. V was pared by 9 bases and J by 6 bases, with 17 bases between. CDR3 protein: CARMTGTFAGELFF. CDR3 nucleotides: TGTGCCAGGATGACCGGGACTTTCGCCGGGGAGCTGTTTTTT.

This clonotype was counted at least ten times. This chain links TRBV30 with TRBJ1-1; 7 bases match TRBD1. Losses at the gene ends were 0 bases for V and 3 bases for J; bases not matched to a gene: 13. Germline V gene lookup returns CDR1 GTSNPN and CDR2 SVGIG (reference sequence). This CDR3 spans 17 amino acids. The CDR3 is CAWSVGTAPSWDTEAFF. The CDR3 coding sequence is TGTGCCTGGAGTGTTGGGACAGCACCTTCGTGGGACACTGAAGCTTTCTTT.

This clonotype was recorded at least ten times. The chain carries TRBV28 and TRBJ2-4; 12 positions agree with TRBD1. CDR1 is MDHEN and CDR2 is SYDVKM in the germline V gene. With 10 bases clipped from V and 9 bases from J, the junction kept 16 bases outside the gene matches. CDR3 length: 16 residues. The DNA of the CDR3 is TGTGCCACCCACCCCTTACCGGGACAGGGGGCTCCCATTCAGTACTTC. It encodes CATHPLPGQGAPIQYF.

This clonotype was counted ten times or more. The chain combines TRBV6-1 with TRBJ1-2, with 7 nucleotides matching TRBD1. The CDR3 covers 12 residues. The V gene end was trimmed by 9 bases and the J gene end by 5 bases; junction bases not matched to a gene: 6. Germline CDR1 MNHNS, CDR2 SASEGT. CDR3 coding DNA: TGTGCCAGTCGGGACAGAGTTTATGGCTACACCTTC. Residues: CASRDRVYGYTF.